The 25 T cell receptor beta chains below all came from one sample that was sequenced in a study of metastatic and nonmetastatic thyroid tumors. Patients had received no treatment of any kind before thyroid surgery. TCRdb ran MiXCR on the PCR reads. Counted here are around 15,000 clones, approximately 27% occurring once; the ten biggest clones make up approximately 24%. Sequencing used tumor tissue. The receptors shown here come from a female donor with papillary thyroid cancer or a benign thyroid nodule (not recorded which). Some clones in this sample may be carry-over from other donors' samples.

In its sample, this clone is medium-sized. This chain joins TRBV27 and TRBJ1-5; no firm D call. The CDR3 runs 15 residues. Trimming pared 6 bases from V and 0 bases from J, leaving 12 bases between. Germline loops: CDR1 MNHEY, CDR2 SMNVEV (reference sequence). CDR3 sequence: CASRPGPYSNQPQHF. The DNA of the CDR3 is TGTGCCAGCAGACCCGGGCCCTATAGCAATCAGCCCCAGCATTTT.

This clone showed up many times. The chain combines TRBV6-5 with TRBJ2-3; TRBD2 aligns across 8 bases. Germline trimming cut 2 bases from V and 2 bases from J; bases unmatched to any gene: 3. The CDR3 runs 15 residues. Germline V gene data show CDR1 as MNHEY and CDR2 as SVGAGI. The CDR3 protein is CASSYERGPTDTQYF. The CDR3 coding sequence is TGTGCCAGCAGTTACGAGCGGGGGCCCACAGATACGCAGTATTTT.

The J gene is TRBJ1-6, the V gene TRBV19; D not certain. V was cut by 7 bases and J by 7 bases, with 17 bases left in between. CDR1 LNHDA and CDR2 SQIVND come from the germline V gene (reference sequence). The CDR3 runs 15 residues. The CDR3 DNA sequence: TGTGCCAGTAAAAGATTAGACCGTCTAAATTCACCCCTCCACTTT. Translation gives CASKRLDRLNSPLHF.

This clone was recorded at least ten times. The chain links TRBV15 to TRBJ2-1; possibly TRBD1 or TRBD2 for D (6 bases each). V lost 1 base, J lost 6 bases, and 16 bases lay in between. CDR1 is LNHNV, CDR2 YYDKDF, per germline (reference sequence). This CDR3 has 16 residues. For the CDR3, the DNA is TGTGCCACCAGCAGAGGGTCCGGGGGCGGTGGCAATGAGCAGTTCTTC. It encodes CATSRGSGGGGNEQFF.

In its sample, this clone is medium-sized (0.01 to 0.1%). This chain uses TRBV9 with TRBJ2-7, with D hard to call. Per germline, CDR1 SGDLS and CDR2 YYNGEE. Between the trimmed V and J ends, which lost 6 bases and 0 bases, there was a span of 10 bases. This CDR3 is 13 amino acids long. In DNA form, the CDR3 reads TGTGCCAGCATCCGCCCCGGCTCCTACGAGCAGTACTTC. It yields the protein CASIRPGSYEQYF. Complete variable domain (other parts from reference TRBV9 and TRBJ2-7): DSGVTQTPKHLITATGQRVTLRCSPRSGDLSVYWYQQSLDQGLQFLIQYYNGEERAKGNILERFSAQQFPDLHSELNLSSLELGDSALYFCASIRPGSYEQYFGPGTRLTVT.

The rearrangement uses TRBV30 and TRBJ2-1; TRBD2 matches 8 bases. Germline trimming cut 1 base from V and 16 bases from J; bases unmatched to any gene: 12. The germline gives CDR1 GTSNPN, CDR2 SVGIG (reference sequence). CDR3 size: 13 residues. The CDR3 sequence is CAWSGAAGAELFF. The CDR3 DNA reads TGTGCCTGGAGTGGGGCAGCGGGAGCCGAGCTATTCTTC.

This clone was observed many times. This chain links TRBV4-1 with TRBJ1-6; 7 bases match TRBD1. The length of the CDR3 is 17 residues. J was trimmed by 9 bases and V by 4 bases; bases with no gene match: 15. The germline V gene has CDR1 MGHRA and CDR2 YSYEKL. DNA for the CDR3: TGCGCCAGCAGCCGATCGGGGAGAGGGGGCACTGGTTCACCCCTCCACTTT. Residues: CASSRSGRGGTGSPLHF.

The sample holds many counts of this clone. The genes are TRBV20-1 and TRBJ2-4; 7 nucleotides line up with TRBD2. The CDR3 covers 14 residues. Looked up from germline, CDR1 is DFQATT and CDR2 is SNEGSKA (reference sequence). With V trimmed by 1 base and J by 3 bases, 3 bases remained unmatched. The chain's CDR3 is CSARVPGGKNIQYF. As DNA, the CDR3 is TGCAGTGCTAGAGTACCGGGGGGCAAAAACATTCAGTACTTC.

This clone counts as medium-sized. V is TRBV20-1 and J is TRBJ1-1, with D tentatively TRBD1 (5 bases). Trimming left V 0 bases short and J 5 bases short, with 19 bases between. This CDR3 spans 16 amino acids. CDR1 and CDR2 from the germline V gene are DFQATT and SNEGSKA (reference sequence). The CDR3 DNA is TGCAGTGCTAGAGATATTCAACCAGGGAAGGGGACTGAAGCTTTCTTT. It encodes CSARDIQPGKGTEAFF.

There are many counts of this clone. This chain uses TRBV2 with TRBJ1-4; 9 bases fit TRBD1. The CDR3 consists of 13 residues. Trimming at V came to 11 bases and at J to 2 bases, leaving 3 bases not matched to a gene. CDR1 is SNHLY and CDR2 is FYNNEI in the germline V gene. This CDR3 reads CAQTGGTNEKLFF. Written as DNA, the CDR3 is TGTGCCCAGACAGGGGGGACTAATGAAAAACTGTTTTTT.

This chain uses TRBV20-1 with TRBJ1-6, with TRBD1 matching 9 bases. The CDR3 covers 14 residues. Germline assignment: CDR1 DFQATT and CDR2 SNEGSKA (reference sequence). J lost 10 bases, V lost 4 bases, and 8 bases had no gene match. The CDR3 loop is CSAISGTGQSPLHF. The CDR3 coding sequence is TGCAGTGCTATATCCGGGACAGGGCAATCACCCCTCCACTTT.

To note about this clone: One junction end disagrees with the germline gene, perhaps due to a read error. This rearrangement joins TRBV20-1 to TRBJ2-7; D is possibly TRBD1 (6 bases). This CDR3 spans 12 amino acids. The V gene's germline CDR1 is DFQATT and CDR2 SNEGSKA (reference sequence). This chain's CDR3 is CSSSPSRGQQYF. The CDR3 bases are TGCAGTTCTAGCCCCTCCAGGGGCCAGCAGTACTTC.

This clone was seen repeatedly, ten times or more. The genes are TRBV12-3 or TRBV12-4 and TRBJ2-7; TRBD2 might be the D (7 bases). The V end lost 3 bases, the J end lost 3 bases, and 9 bases lay between the germline ends. The CDR3 extends over 13 amino acids. The CDR3 loop reads CASSLGGLYEQYF. The CDR3 nucleotides are TGTGCCAGCAGTTTGGGGGGGCTCTACGAGCAGTACTTC.

This clone came up many times. CDR3 nucleotide sequence: TGTGCCAGCAGCTCCGGGACAGGGGGCGCTCGGACTGAAGCTTTCTTT. Translated, it gives CASSSGTGGARTEAFF. The rearrangement links TRBV5-5 to TRBJ1-1; 12 bases fit TRBD1. CDR3 length: 16 amino acids. V shed 3 bases, J shed 5 bases, and the junction held 8 bases outside the gene matches. Germline V lookup: CDR1 SGHKS, CDR2 YYEKEE (reference sequence).

The chain joins TRBV20-1 to TRBJ1-2; D is perhaps TRBD1 (6 bases). V was cut by 0 bases and J by 8 bases, with 13 bases left in between. Per germline, CDR1 DFQATT and CDR2 SNEGSKA (reference sequence). The CDR3 spans 13 residues. The CDR3 DNA follows: TGCAGTGCTAGAGATTTAGGGGGTTTAGGCTACACCTTC. This gives the protein CSARDLGGLGYTF.

Sample share makes this clone medium-sized. This chain connects TRBV11-1 to TRBJ2-7, with D possibly being TRBD2 (6 bases). Germline lookup yields CDR1 SGHAT and CDR2 FQDESV (reference sequence). The V end lost 5 bases, the J end lost 3 bases, and 17 bases lay between the germline ends. The CDR3 has 15 amino acids. CDR3: CASSELAVRDYEQYF. In DNA, the CDR3 is TGTGCCAGCAGCGAGTTAGCGGTCAGGGACTACGAGCAGTACTTC. Full variable domain (remainder filled in from reference TRBV11-1 and TRBJ2-7): EAEVAQSPRYKITEKSQAVAFWCDPISGHATLYWYRQILGQGPELLVQFQDESVVDDSQLPKDRFSAERLKGVDSTLKIQPAELGDSAMYLCASSELAVRDYEQYFGPGTRLTVT.

Sample share makes this clone medium-sized. The J gene is TRBJ2-7, the V gene TRBV4-1; a possible D gene is TRBD1 (7 bases). This CDR3 has 15 amino acids. Germline CDR1 MGHRA, CDR2 YSYEKL. Trimming stripped 0 bases from V and 4 bases from J, with 13 bases between. Written as DNA, the CDR3 is TGCGCCAGCAGCCAAGAAACCAGGGGGGCTTACGAGCAGTACTTC. It is translated as CASSQETRGAYEQYF.

This clone was observed at least ten times. V and J are TRBV12-3 or TRBV12-4 and TRBJ1-2; D remains ambiguous. The CDR3 sequence is 13 residues long. V was trimmed by 7 bases and J by 4 bases, leaving 13 bases between them. CDR3 protein: CASTDGFIYGYTF. The CDR3 nucleotides are TGTGCCAGCACCGACGGCTTTATCTATGGCTACACCTTC.

This clone was counted at least ten times. One junction end disagrees with the germline gene, perhaps due to a read error. V is TRBV7-3 and J is TRBJ2-3; no clear D gene. Germline values: CDR1 SGHTA, CDR2 FQGTGA. The CDR3 spans 13 residues. This CDR3 reads CAGSFVGTDTQYF. The CDR3 DNA reads as TGTGCCGGCAGCTTTGTGGGCACAGATACGCAGTATTTT. Based on the CDR3 plus reference TRBV7-3 and TRBJ2-3, the full variable domain is GAGVSQTPSNKVTEKGKYVELRCDPISGHTALYWYRQSLGQGPEFLIYFQGTGAADDSGLPNDRFFAVRPEGSVSTLKIQRTERGDSAVYLCAGSFVGTDTQYFGPGTRLTVL.

The chain carries TRBV30 and TRBJ2-7; D might be TRBD2 (5 bases). The CDR3 is 15 residues long. V lost 0 bases to trimming and J lost 0 bases, with 12 bases between them. Germline V gives CDR1 GTSNPN, CDR2 SVGIG (reference sequence). The CDR3 loop is CAWSVGSASSYEQYF. CDR3 coding DNA: TGTGCCTGGAGTGTGGGTAGCGCGAGCTCCTACGAGCAGTACTTC.

There are a few counts of this clone. This may stem from a read error, because a much larger clone lies one nucleotide away. This same CDR3 is encoded by further DNA sequences in the sample. The chain combines TRBV29-1 with TRBJ1-1, with D uncertain. This CDR3 contains 12 residues. The germline V gene encodes CDR1 SQVTM and CDR2 ANQGSEA. CDR3 loop: CSVAPRNTEAFF. The CDR3 region has the DNA TGCAGCGTTGCCCCGCGGAACACTGAAGCTTTCTTC.

This clone was counted at least ten times. J is TRBJ1-5 and V is TRBV4-1, with D unresolved. CDR1 and CDR2 from the germline V gene are MGHRA and YSYEKL. CDR3 size: 14 residues. The ends were cut back, 0 bases at V and 8 bases at J, with 11 bases in the middle. The CDR3 DNA reads TGCGCCAGCAGCCAAGAAGTATTAAGTAAGCCCCAGCATTTT. It translates to CASSQEVLSKPQHF.

This clone has at least ten counts. The rearrangement uses TRBV4-3 and TRBJ1-5, with a possible D match to TRBD1 (6 bases). Trimming took off 5 bases at V and 6 bases at J, with 29 bases between the two ends. This CDR3 is built from 19 residues. The germline gives CDR1 LGHNA, CDR2 YSLEER. This CDR3 reads CASSLETRDKVKGGQPQHF. In DNA, the CDR3 is TGCGCCAGCAGCTTGGAAACCCGGGACAAGGTTAAGGGCGGTCAGCCCCAGCATTTT.

In this sample, this clone turned up a few times. V usage is TRBV20-1 and J usage is TRBJ2-7; 8 nucleotides match TRBD2. The V gene's germline CDR1 is DFQATT and CDR2 SNEGSKA (reference sequence). V was clipped by 3 bases and J by 4 bases; unmatched bases: 14. CDR3 length: 16 residues. The CDR3, as DNA: TGCAGTGCTAGCATAACCGTGACTAGCGTGAGTTACGAGCAGTACTTC. Amino acids: CSASITVTSVSYEQYF.

This clone was counted ten times or more. The rearrangement links TRBV2 to TRBJ2-4, with a tentative D call TRBD2 (5 bases). V gave up 6 bases and J gave up 6 bases, with 21 bases separating them. The CDR3 is 16 residues long. In germline, CDR1 is SNHLY, CDR2 FYNNEI. CDR3 nucleotide sequence: TGTGCCAGCAGGGGGTGGCTTTCCGGCGAGGGAAACATTCAGTACTTC. Amino acids: CASRGWLSGEGNIQYF.